This TCR beta chain was identified in a study of spatial heterogeneity in lung cancer. At the level of the study: Among detected sequences, beta-chain ones consistently exceeded alpha-chain ones in number.

Every cDNA TCR molecule received its own unique molecular identifier. TCRdb processed the 5' RACE reads anew with MiXCR; each CDR3 protein has one entry. The profile covers some 47,000 distinct CDR3 sequences, with roughly 7.2% appearing a single time and more than 10% taken by the ten largest. The time point was: sample taken at primary tumor resection. Whole RNA was taken from tumor, nontumor lung or frozen PBMC; it was then sequenced unsorted. Untreated early-stage non-small cell lung cancer patients, roughly 75 in total, were the donors. This TCR was sampled from a female donor with early-stage non-small cell lung cancer. The sequenced sample was PBMCs, obtained at surgery.

The CDR3, as DNA: TGCGCCAGCAGCTTAGCTGTCTCCTACGAGCAGTACTTC. This gives the protein CASSLAVSYEQYF. V usage is TRBV5-1 and J usage is TRBJ2-7; D is unclear. Germline loops: CDR1 SGHRS, CDR2 YFSETQ. CDR3 length: 13 amino acids. Trimming removed 2 bases at V and 0 bases at J, with 6 bases between.